The present TCR beta chain was sequenced within a study of T cells in narcolepsy. Overall study findings and caveats: Comparing one patient's CSF and blood CD4+ clonotypes highlighted HCRT- and TRIB2-specific autoreactive clonotypes. Reportedly, autoreactive clonotypes were serially detected in patients' blood but not controls'. In some patient and control memory CD4+ samples, autoreactive clones were absent.

Comment on this clone: Its antigen is currently unknown.

The V gene's germline CDR1 is LNHDA and CDR2 SQIVND (reference sequence). After removal of 7 bases from V and 9 bases from J, the junction contained 7 bases not matched to a gene. The CDR3 is 14 amino acids. Some clones are missing from TCRdb's copy, which holds only in-frame ones; the method was immunoSEQ multiplex PCR. The sample records about 33,000 clones, around 80% being singletons. The origin of this receptor is a human donor with narcolepsy. The sample consisted of CD45RA- memory CD4+ T cells from PBMCs. This chain joins TRBV19 and TRBJ1-6, with TRBD1 identical over 9 bases. The CDR3 loop is CASTAGQGSSPLHF. CDR3 in DNA: TGTGCCAGTACGGCGGGACAGGGCAGTTCACCCCTCCACTTT.